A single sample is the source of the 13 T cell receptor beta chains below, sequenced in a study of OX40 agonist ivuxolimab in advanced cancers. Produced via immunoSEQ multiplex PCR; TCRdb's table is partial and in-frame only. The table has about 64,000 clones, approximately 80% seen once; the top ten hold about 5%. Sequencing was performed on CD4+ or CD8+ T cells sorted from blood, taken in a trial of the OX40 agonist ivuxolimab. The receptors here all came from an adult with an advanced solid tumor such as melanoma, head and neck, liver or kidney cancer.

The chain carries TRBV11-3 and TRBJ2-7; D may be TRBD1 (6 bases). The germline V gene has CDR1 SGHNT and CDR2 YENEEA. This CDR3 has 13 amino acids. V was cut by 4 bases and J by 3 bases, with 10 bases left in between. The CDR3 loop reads CASSWGHNYEQYF. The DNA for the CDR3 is TGTGCCAGCAGCTGGGGGCACAACTACGAGCAGTACTTC.

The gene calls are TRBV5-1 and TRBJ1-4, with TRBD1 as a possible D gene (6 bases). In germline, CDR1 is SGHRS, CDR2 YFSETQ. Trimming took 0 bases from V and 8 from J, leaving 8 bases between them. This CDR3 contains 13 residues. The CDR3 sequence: CASSLGQGEKLFF. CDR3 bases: TGCGCCAGCAGCTTGGGGCAGGGGGAAAAACTGTTTTTT.

For the CDR3, the DNA is TGTGCCAGCAGTCCTAGCGGGGGACAGTTCTTC. As protein: CASSPSGGQFF. This chain joins TRBV2 and TRBJ2-1, with 10 bases aligning to TRBD2. V shed 5 bases, J shed 13 bases, and the junction held 2 bases outside the gene matches. This CDR3 has 11 residues. Germline assignment: CDR1 SNHLY and CDR2 FYNNEI. Full variable domain (outside the CDR3, taken from reference TRBV2 and TRBJ2-1): EPEVTQTPSHQVTQMGQEVILRCVPISNHLYFYWYRQILGQKVEFLVSFYNNEISEKSEIFDDQFSVERPDGSNFTLKIRSTKLEDSAMYFCASSPSGGQFFGPGTRLTVL.

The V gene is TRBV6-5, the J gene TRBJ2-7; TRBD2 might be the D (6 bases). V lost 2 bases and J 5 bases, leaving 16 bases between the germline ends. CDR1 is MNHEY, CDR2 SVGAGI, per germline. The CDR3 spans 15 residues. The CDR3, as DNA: TGTGCCAGCAGTTACCGGACACTGGGAGGCCACGAGCAGTACTTC. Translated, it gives CASSYRTLGGHEQYF.

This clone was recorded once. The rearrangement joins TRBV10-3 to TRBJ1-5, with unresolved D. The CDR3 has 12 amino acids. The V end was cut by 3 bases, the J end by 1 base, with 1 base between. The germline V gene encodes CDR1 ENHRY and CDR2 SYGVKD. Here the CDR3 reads CAISESNQPQHF. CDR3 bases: TGTGCCATCAGTGAAAGCAATCAGCCCCAGCATTTT.

The CDR3 loop is CASSSQQGSYGNTIYF. CDR3 nucleotide sequence: TGTGCCAGCAGCTCACAACAGGGGTCTTACGGAAACACCATATATTTT. This chain joins TRBV11-3 and TRBJ1-3; the match to TRBD1 covers 7 bases. J lost 4 bases, V lost 4 bases, and 10 bases had no gene match. Germline lookup yields CDR1 SGHNT and CDR2 YENEEA. This CDR3 spans 16 amino acids.

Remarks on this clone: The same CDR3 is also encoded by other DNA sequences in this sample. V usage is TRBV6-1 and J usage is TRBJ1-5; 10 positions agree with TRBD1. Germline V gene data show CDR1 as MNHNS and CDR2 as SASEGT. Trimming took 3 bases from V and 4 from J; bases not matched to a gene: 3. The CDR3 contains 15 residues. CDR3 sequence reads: CASSEGTGANQPQHF. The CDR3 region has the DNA TGTGCCAGCAGTGAGGGGACAGGGGCGAATCAGCCCCAGCATTTT.

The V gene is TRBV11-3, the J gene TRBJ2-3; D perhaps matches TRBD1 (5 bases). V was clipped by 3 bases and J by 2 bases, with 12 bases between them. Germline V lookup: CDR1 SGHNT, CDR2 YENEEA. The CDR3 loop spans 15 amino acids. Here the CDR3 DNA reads TGTGCCAGCAGCTTCGACAGCCCTATCACAGATACGCAGTATTTT. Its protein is CASSFDSPITDTQYF.

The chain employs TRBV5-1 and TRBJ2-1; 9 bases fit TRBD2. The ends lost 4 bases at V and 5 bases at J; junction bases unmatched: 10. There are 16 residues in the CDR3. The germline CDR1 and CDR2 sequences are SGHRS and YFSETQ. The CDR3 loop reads CASSPDTSGRDNEQFF. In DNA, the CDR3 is TGCGCCAGCAGCCCGGACACTAGCGGGCGAGACAATGAGCAGTTCTTC.

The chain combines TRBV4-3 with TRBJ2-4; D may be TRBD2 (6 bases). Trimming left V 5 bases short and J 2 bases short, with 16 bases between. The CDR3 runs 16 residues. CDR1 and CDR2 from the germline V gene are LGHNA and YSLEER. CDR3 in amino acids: CASSSGTSSSKNIQYF. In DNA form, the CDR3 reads TGCGCCAGCAGCTCAGGCACTAGCTCGTCCAAAAACATTCAGTACTTC.

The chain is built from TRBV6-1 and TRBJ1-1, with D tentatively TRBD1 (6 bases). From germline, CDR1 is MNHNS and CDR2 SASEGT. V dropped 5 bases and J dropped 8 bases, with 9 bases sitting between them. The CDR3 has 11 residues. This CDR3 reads CASSSTGEAFF. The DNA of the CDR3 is TGTGCCAGCAGTTCAACAGGGGAAGCTTTCTTT.

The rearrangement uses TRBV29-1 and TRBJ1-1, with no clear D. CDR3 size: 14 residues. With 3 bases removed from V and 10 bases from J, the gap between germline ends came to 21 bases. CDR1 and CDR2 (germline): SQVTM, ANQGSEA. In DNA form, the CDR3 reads TGCAGCGTTGATCGTCTGCTTCCCAGCGGGTCAGCTTTCTTT. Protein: CSVDRLLPSGSAFF.

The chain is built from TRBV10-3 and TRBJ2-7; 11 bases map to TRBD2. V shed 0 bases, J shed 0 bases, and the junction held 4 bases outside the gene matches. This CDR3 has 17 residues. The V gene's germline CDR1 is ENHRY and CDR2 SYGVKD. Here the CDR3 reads CAISESPLAGASYEQYF. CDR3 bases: TGTGCCATCAGTGAGTCCCCACTAGCGGGAGCCTCCTACGAGCAGTACTTC.